This TCR beta chain emerged from a study of shared clonotypes between healthy human individuals. The CDR3 contains 14 residues. Per germline, CDR1 MNHNS and CDR2 SASEGT. V dropped 2 bases and J dropped 2 bases, with 9 bases sitting between them. The authors loaded roughly 180 ng DNA, some 32,000 T cell genomes, into sorted-subset replicate PCRs. TCRdb's copy holds only in-frame clones and misses some; the assay was immunoSEQ multiplex PCR. The table lists a few hundred thousand clones, around 97% of them singletons. The chain links TRBV6-1 to TRBJ2-5, with D unresolved. The receptor's source is a woman younger than 45 in good health. The sequenced sample was naive CD4+ T cells sorted from blood. The subset was: CD45RA+ positively selected. The CDR3, as DNA: TGTGCCAGCAGTGAAAGTCGGATACAAGAGACCCAGTACTTC. Protein product: CASSESRIQETQYF.